Below, 20 T cell receptor beta chains from the same sample are listed, as sequenced in a study of blood T cell repertoires in COVID-19. Only in-frame clones appear in the TCRdb table, and some are missing; sequencing was by immunoSEQ multiplex PCR. Here the sample spans roughly 86,000 clones, 75% to 95% being singletons. The sample comprised peripheral blood. The receptors here all came from a woman aged 45 to 65 in a cohort sampled during active COVID-19.

The rearrangement links TRBV18 to TRBJ2-5, with 9 positions matching TRBD1. Germline assignment: CDR1 KGHSH and CDR2 LQKENI. The CDR3 is 15 amino acids. The ends lost 0 bases at V and 7 bases at J; junction bases unmatched: 6. DNA for the CDR3: TGTGCCAGCTCACCACCGGGACAGGGCGACGGGACCCAGTACTTC. This translates into CASSPPGQGDGTQYF.

The rearrangement uses TRBV28 and TRBJ2-5; TRBD2 matches 9 bases. Germline CDR1 is MDHEN and CDR2 is SYDVKM. V lost 8 bases to trimming and J lost 1 base; unmatched junction nucleotides: 8. This CDR3 spans 15 amino acids. The CDR3 sequence is CASGTIAGVQETQYF. CDR3 bases: TGTGCCAGCGGGACGATAGCGGGAGTCCAAGAGACCCAGTACTTC.

This clone was detected once. The chain employs TRBV9 and TRBJ1-5; 11 nucleotides line up with TRBD1. Germline values: CDR1 SGDLS, CDR2 YYNGEE. The V segment lost 3 bases and the J segment 6 bases; nucleotides outside the gene matches: 5. The CDR3 extends over 15 amino acids. Written as DNA, the CDR3 is TGTGCCAGCAGCGCCGGGACAGGGGGAGGTCAGCCCCAGCATTTT. Its translation is CASSAGTGGGQPQHF.

The genes are TRBV5-4 and TRBJ1-1; perhaps TRBD1 as D (5 bases). Germline CDR1 and CDR2: SGHNT and YYREEE (reference sequence). This CDR3 spans 14 amino acids. Between the trimmed V and J ends, which lost 2 bases and 1 base, there was a span of 9 bases. The CDR3 bases are TGTGCCAGCAGCTTCGACAGAACGAACACTGAAGCTTTCTTT. Amino acid sequence: CASSFDRTNTEAFF.

The genes are TRBV18 and TRBJ2-7, with D maybe TRBD1 (6 bases). Germline CDR1 KGHSH, CDR2 LQKENI. The CDR3 runs 14 residues. V lost 7 bases, J lost 6 bases, and 19 bases lay in between. The CDR3: CASCLVGAVGEQYF. The CDR3 bases are TGTGCCAGCTGTCTCGTGGGGGCCGTAGGCGAGCAGTACTTC.

CDR3 in amino acids: CASSLSSVNYGYTF. The CDR3 coding sequence is TGTGCCAGCAGTTTATCGTCTGTAAACTATGGCTACACCTTC. The chain employs TRBV27 and TRBJ1-2, with D unclear. V dropped 0 bases and J dropped 2 bases, with 7 bases sitting between them. CDR3 length: 14 residues. Germline V gene sequence: CDR1 MNHEY, CDR2 SMNVEV (reference sequence).

The chain employs TRBV11-3 and TRBJ1-2, with 7 positions matching TRBD1. The CDR3 spans 16 residues. From germline, CDR1 is SGHNT and CDR2 YENEEA. V gave up 0 bases and J gave up 3 bases; unmatched junction bases: 7. The CDR3 loop is CASSLEGRRGDYGYTF. CDR3 nucleotides: TGTGCCAGCAGCTTAGAGGGCCGCAGGGGGGACTATGGCTACACCTTC.

The V and J genes are TRBV11-1 and TRBJ2-2, with D possibly being TRBD1 (6 bases). With 5 bases removed from V and 9 bases from J, the gap between germline ends came to 19 bases. CDR3 length equals 15 residues. CDR1 and CDR2 from the germline V gene are SGHAT and FQDESV (reference sequence). The CDR3 sequence is CASSPGRGQTRELFF. CDR3 nucleotide sequence: TGTGCCAGCAGCCCAGGACGGGGACAAACAAGGGAGCTGTTTTTT. Combining the CDR3 with reference TRBV11-1 and TRBJ2-2 gives the whole variable domain EAEVAQSPRYKITEKSQAVAFWCDPISGHATLYWYRQILGQGPELLVQFQDESVVDDSQLPKDRFSAERLKGVDSTLKIQPAELGDSAMYLCASSPGRGQTRELFFGEGSRLTVL.

The chain combines TRBV5-8 with TRBJ1-5; 8 bases fit TRBD1. CDR1 is SGHTS, CDR2 YDEGEE, per germline. V shed 1 base and J 2 bases; nucleotides not matched to a gene: 2. This CDR3 has 15 residues. The CDR3 bases are TGTGCCAGCAGCTTGCTGGACAGGGGCAATCAGCCCCAGCATTTT. It encodes CASSLLDRGNQPQHF.

The V call is TRBV5-1, the J call TRBJ1-2, with 8 bases identical to TRBD1. Germline V gene sequence: CDR1 SGHRS, CDR2 YFSETQ. The CDR3 length is 14 residues. V lost 4 bases and J lost 3; bases outside the gene matches: 5. Here the CDR3 DNA reads TGCGCCAGCAGCCGACAGGGGTCAGACTATGGCTACACCTTC. Protein: CASSRQGSDYGYTF.

The chain combines TRBV7-8 with TRBJ2-2, with D unclear. V was trimmed by 0 bases and J by 1 base, leaving 9 bases between them. The germline V gene encodes CDR1 SGHVS and CDR2 FQNEAQ. CDR3 length: 16 residues. The CDR3 spells CASSLAGRKNTGELFF. The CDR3 DNA is TGTGCCAGCAGCTTAGCTGGCAGAAAGAACACCGGGGAGCTGTTTTTT.

There are a few counts of this clone. The junction departs from the called germline gene at one end, perhaps through a read error. The chain recombines TRBV3-1 (or the pseudogene TRBV3-2) with TRBJ1-1; no reliable D call. CDR3 length: 12 residues. The germline V gene encodes CDR1 LGHDT and CDR2 YNNKEL (reference sequence). The DNA for the CDR3 is TGTGCCAGCAGCAAAGAGAGGCGAGGAGCTTTCTTT. The encoded protein is CASSKERRGAFF.

The chain links TRBV5-6 to TRBJ2-7; 7 bases match TRBD2. Trimming took 7 bases from V and 2 from J; bases not matched to a gene: 6. The CDR3 consists of 13 residues. Germline loops: CDR1 SGHDT, CDR2 YYEEEE. The DNA for the CDR3 is TGTGCCAGCGTATTAAGCGGGGCCTACGAGCAGTACTTC. Its protein product is CASVLSGAYEQYF.

CDR3 DNA: TGTGCCAGCAGCCCAGGGAGGACTCGGAGGGTAGAGACCCAGTACTTC. It translates to CASSPGRTRRVETQYF. The chain joins TRBV5-4 to TRBJ2-5; D possibly corresponds to TRBD2 (6 bases). The V end lost 4 bases, the J end lost 4 bases, and 20 bases lay between the germline ends. The V gene's germline CDR1 is SGHNT and CDR2 YYREEE (reference sequence). This CDR3 contains 16 residues.

This clone was seen only once. This chain joins TRBV19 and TRBJ2-7, with 10 bases that match TRBD1. The CDR3 extends over 15 amino acids. J gave up 5 bases and V 6 bases, and 10 bases lay outside the gene matches. CDR1 is LNHDA, CDR2 SQIVND, per germline (reference sequence). The CDR3 nucleotides are TGTGCCAGTAGGAGACAGGGGGCGGGTTCGGACGAGCAGTACTTC. It encodes CASRRQGAGSDEQYF.

The genes are TRBV4-2 and TRBJ1-5; D uncertain. Trimming took 1 base from V and 2 from J, leaving 9 bases between them. The germline V gene encodes CDR1 LGHNA and CDR2 YNFKEQ. The CDR3 has 15 amino acids. The CDR3 loop is CASSQVEDRNQPQHF. Here the CDR3 DNA reads TGTGCCAGCAGCCAAGTGGAGGACCGCAATCAGCCCCAGCATTTT.

This clone showed up just once. The chain links TRBV27 to TRBJ1-1, with TRBD1 as a possible D gene (5 bases). The CDR3 consists of 13 residues. Trimming removed 6 bases from V and 2 bases from J, with 10 bases in between. CDR1 MNHEY and CDR2 SMNVEV come from the germline V gene (reference sequence). For the CDR3, the DNA is TGTGCCAGCAGAGGGGTAGGAAACACTGAAGCTTTCTTT. Its translation is CASRGVGNTEAFF.

The chain carries TRBV5-1 and TRBJ2-1, with 8 bases fitting TRBD2. This CDR3 has 16 amino acids. After removal of 1 base from V and 3 bases from J, the junction contained 6 bases not matched to a gene. From germline, CDR1 is SGHRS and CDR2 YFSETQ. The CDR3: CASSLSSGGHYNEQFF. As DNA, the CDR3 is TGCGCCAGCAGCTTGAGCAGCGGGGGCCACTACAATGAGCAGTTCTTC.

V gene TRBV6-5 combines with J gene TRBJ1-3; 12 nucleotides match TRBD1. The germline V gene encodes CDR1 MNHEY and CDR2 SVGAGI. CDR3 length equals 14 residues. Trimming removed 7 bases from V and 4 bases from J; junction bases left unmatched: 2. DNA of the CDR3: TGTGCCAGCACTGGGACAGGGGGCGGAAACACCATATATTTT. It is translated as CASTGTGGGNTIYF.

The chain combines TRBV6-5 with TRBJ2-1; TRBD1 matches at 10 bases. This CDR3 comprises 14 residues. In germline, CDR1 is MNHEY, CDR2 SVGAGI. Trimming took 6 bases from V and 5 from J; bases not matched to a gene: 4. This CDR3 is CASSRDRGNNEQFF. For the CDR3, the DNA is TGTGCCAGCAGCCGGGACAGGGGCAACAATGAGCAGTTCTTC.